Many counts were recorded for the clone carrying this T cell receptor beta chain. Antigen specificity is unknown. TCRdb itself ran the 5' RACE reads through MiXCR, one entry per CDR3 protein. The sample has some 160,000 distinct CDR3 sequences; 6% to 7.5% are singletons. This sample stems from a study of T cells after yellow fever vaccination. CDR1 and CDR2 from the germline V gene are SQVTM and ANQGSEA. Trimming stripped 4 bases from V and 4 bases from J, with 13 bases between. This CDR3 is 13 amino acids long. Findings of the study overall: The CD4 and CD8 compartments had a small share of their clonotypes in common. Abundant bulk-population clonotypes could contaminate the FACS-sorted repertoires.

This chain connects TRBV29-1 to TRBJ1-2; unclear D gene. This TCR came from a man aged 18 to 35 who received the YFV17D yellow fever vaccine. Sequencing was performed on CD4+ T cells sorted from PBMCs, taken about 5 days after the first yellow fever vaccination. The DNA for the CDR3 is TGCAGCGTTGTGAGGGAACGCGGCTATGGCTACACCTTC. This codes for CSVVRERGYGYTF.